Listed here are 17 T cell receptor beta chains from one sample, sequenced in a study of T cells in Graves' hyperthyroidism and ophthalmopathy. Researchers took RNA transcripts and amplified the TCR beta CDR3 regions from them. The HTBI set primed first-round TCR CDR3 RT-PCR. TCRdb processed the multiplex PCR reads anew with MiXCR; each CDR3 protein has one entry. The sample lists hundreds of thousands of distinct CDR3 sequences; approximately 14% were seen once. Material for sequencing was blood. Source of these receptors: a woman aged 40-49 years with Graves' ophthalmopathy.

This clonotype was picked up many times. This rearrangement joins TRBV27 to TRBJ2-1, with TRBD2 identical over 7 bases. Germline trimming cut 5 bases from V and 1 base from J; bases unmatched to any gene: 11. From germline, CDR1 is MNHEY and CDR2 SMNVEV (reference sequence). The CDR3 runs 17 residues. CDR3 nucleotide sequence: TGTGCCAGCAGTCCCCTCGGTGGGGGAGGGTCCTACAATGAGCAGTTCTTC. This codes for CASSPLGGGGSYNEQFF.

This clonotype was observed many times. This sequence joins TRBV6-5 and TRBJ2-5, with TRBD2 as a possible D gene (7 bases). The CDR3 length is 18 residues. Germline V gene data show CDR1 as MNHEY and CDR2 as SVGAGI. V was shortened by 1 base and J by 0 bases, with 18 bases between the two germline ends. Written as DNA, the CDR3 is TGTGCCAGCAGTTACTTTCTGGGAGGGGGAGTTGACCAAGAGACCCAGTACTTC. It codes for CASSYFLGGGVDQETQYF.

As concerns this clonotype: The junction differs from germline at one of its ends, possibly a read error. The chain recombines TRBV12-3 or TRBV12-4 with TRBJ1-5, with 7 bases that match TRBD1. The CDR3 consists of 14 residues. CDR3 sequence: CASTSDTLGQPQHF. The CDR3 DNA sequence: TGTGCCAGCACCTCCGACACATTGGGACAGCCTCAGCATTTT.

The rearrangement joins TRBV11-2 to TRBJ2-7; D gene unclear. CDR3 length: 13 amino acids. V was cut by 3 bases and J by 7 bases, with 13 bases left in between. Germline CDR1 is SGHAT and CDR2 is FQNNGV. This CDR3 is CASSLDQSWEQYF. The DNA of the CDR3 is TGTGCCAGCAGCTTGGATCAGTCTTGGGAGCAGTACTTC.

This clonotype was seen more than once but under ten times. The rearrangement joins TRBV11-2 to TRBJ1-5; 8 nucleotides line up with TRBD1. The CDR3 covers 16 residues. Germline-derived CDR1 and CDR2 are SGHAT and FQNNGV. Trimming removed 1 base from V and 3 bases from J; junction bases left unmatched: 5. CDR3 region: CASSLVGTGSNQPQHF. The CDR3 bases are TGTGCCAGCAGCTTAGTGGGGACAGGCTCCAATCAGCCCCAGCATTTT.

This clonotype was seen many times. CDR3 residues: CASSPMDGANTEAFF. CDR3 DNA: TGTGCCAGCAGCCCCATGGACGGGGCGAACACTGAAGCTTTCTTT. The chain carries TRBV7-3 and TRBJ1-1; the D gene is possibly TRBD1 (5 bases). V lost 5 bases and J 1 base, leaving 14 bases between the germline ends. The CDR3 consists of 15 residues. Germline V CDR1 and CDR2: SGHTA, FQGTGA.

This clonotype has at least ten counts. V is TRBV18 and J is TRBJ1-5, with TRBD1 as a possible D gene (5 bases). V shed 3 bases and J shed 7 bases, with 10 bases lying between them. The CDR3 consists of 13 residues. Looked up from germline, CDR1 is KGHSH and CDR2 is LQKENI. CDR3 bases: TGTGCCAGCTCACCCCAGGGAAAGCAGCCCCAGCATTTT. Translation: CASSPQGKQPQHF.

This clonotype came up many times. CDR3 DNA: TGTGCCTCCGAGCCGGGGGCGTCGATCGAGCAGTACTTC. Encoded protein: CASEPGASIEQYF. The V call is TRBV28, the J call TRBJ2-7; D is possibly TRBD1 or TRBD2 (6 bases each). The CDR3 has 13 amino acids. Germline V gene sequence: CDR1 MDHEN, CDR2 SYDVKM. V was clipped by 11 bases and J by 6 bases, with 20 bases between them.

At least ten counts were recorded for this clonotype. V usage is TRBV7-2 and J usage is TRBJ2-7, with 8 bases fitting TRBD1. The CDR3 sequence is 14 residues long. The V and J ends lost 1 base and 6 bases, in that order; junction bases with no gene match: 5. In germline, CDR1 is SGHTA, CDR2 FQGNSA. The CDR3 loop is CASSLVSDRGEQYF. The CDR3 nucleotides read TGTGCCAGCAGCTTAGTTAGCGACAGGGGCGAGCAGTACTTC.

This clonotype was seen ten or more times. V is TRBV20-1 and J is TRBJ1-1; 7 positions agree with TRBD1. The CDR3 is 14 amino acids. V trimming: 5 bases; J trimming: 0 bases; junction bases outside the gene matches: 6. Germline CDR1 DFQATT, CDR2 SNEGSKA (reference sequence). The CDR3 here is CSAPRQGLNTEAFF. The DNA of the CDR3 is TGCAGTGCTCCTAGACAGGGATTGAACACTGAAGCTTTCTTT.

This clonotype has a count of ten or more. V gene TRBV27 combines with J gene TRBJ2-5; possibly TRBD1 or TRBD2 for D (6 bases each). V was clipped by 0 bases and J by 6 bases, with 14 bases between them. The length of the CDR3 is 15 residues. Germline CDR1 MNHEY, CDR2 SMNVEV (reference sequence). Here the CDR3 reads CASSLSRGQGKTQYF. The CDR3 bases are TGTGCCAGCAGTTTATCGCGGGGTCAGGGGAAGACCCAGTACTTC.

The rearrangement uses TRBV19 and TRBJ2-7; unclear D gene. Germline assignment: CDR1 LNHDA and CDR2 SQIVND (reference sequence). The ends were cut back, 1 base at V and 2 bases at J, with 12 bases in the middle. The CDR3 extends over 15 amino acids. As DNA, the CDR3 is TGTGCCAGTAGTATAGCGGGCTATGGCACCTACGAGCAGTACTTC. It yields the protein CASSIAGYGTYEQYF.

The genes are TRBV28 and TRBJ2-7; TRBD1 matches 7 bases. The germline V gene has CDR1 MDHEN and CDR2 SYDVKM. V was pared by 4 bases and J by 2 bases, with 5 bases of the junction left unmatched. This CDR3 spans 14 amino acids. CDR3: CASSSGQAAYEQYF. The CDR3 coding sequence is TGTGCCAGCAGTTCCGGACAGGCGGCCTACGAGCAGTACTTC.

This clonotype was picked up a small number of times. A much larger clone lies one base from this, so it may be a read error. The conserved phenylalanine or tryptophan normally closing the CDR3 is absent here, so this likely arose from a read error. In DNA, the CDR3 is TGTGCCAGCAGCTTACGGCCGGAACGTCGACCGCCCTACGAGCAGTACTCC. Translating gives CASSLRPERRPPYEQYS. The gene calls are TRBV11-2 and TRBJ2-7; D gene unclear. Between the trimmed V and J ends, which lost 2 bases and 2 bases, there was a span of 19 bases. Germline V gene lookup returns CDR1 SGHAT and CDR2 FQNNGV. The CDR3 has 17 residues.

The chain is built from TRBV6-1 and TRBJ2-7, with 9 bases that match TRBD2. This CDR3 contains 15 residues. V lost 6 bases and J lost 2; bases outside the gene matches: 8. Per germline, CDR1 MNHNS and CDR2 SASEGT. The DNA of the CDR3 is TGTGCCAGCAGCGCGCCGACTAGCGGTACCTACGAGCAGTACTTC. It codes for CASSAPTSGTYEQYF.

This clonotype has a count of ten or more. V gene TRBV11-3 combines with J gene TRBJ2-1, with 8 bases lining up with TRBD2. CDR3 length equals 19 residues. V trimming: 1 base; J trimming: 5 bases; junction bases outside the gene matches: 16. CDR1 SGHNT and CDR2 YENEEA come from the germline V gene. CDR3 sequence: CASSLGQRELKGYNNEQFF. CDR3 nucleotides: TGTGCCAGCAGCTTAGGACAGCGGGAGTTGAAGGGCTACAACAATGAGCAGTTCTTC.

This clonotype was seen repeatedly, ten times or more. V and J are TRBV28 and TRBJ2-7; D is perhaps TRBD1 (6 bases). The CDR3 runs to 16 residues. V was shortened by 8 bases and J by 2 bases, with 22 bases between the two germline ends. Germline V gene data show CDR1 as MDHEN and CDR2 as SYDVKM. The CDR3 nucleotides are TGTGCCAGCTCCCCCCTCACAGGGAAGAAGGCCTACGAGCAGTACTTC. It translates to CASSPLTGKKAYEQYF.